This TCR beta chain originates from a study of blood T cell repertoires in COVID-19. Study-level background: T cells, B-cell-depleted T cells, or PBMCs provided the cDNA or gDNA that served as material.

The repertoire was sequenced with immunoSEQ multiplex PCR; TCRdb's copy has only in-frame clones and lacks some. The sample records a few hundred thousand clones, around 90% being singletons. The sequencing sample was made of PBMCs or T cells enriched from blood (not recorded which). The clonotype originates from a woman aged 45-60 years who had recovered from COVID-19.

The CDR3 DNA reads TGTGCCAGCAGTAGATTACGGGAGGACGGCGAGCAGTACTTC. Amino acid sequence: CASSRLREDGEQYF. This rearrangement joins TRBV2 to TRBJ2-7; 7 bases agree with TRBD2. The junction had 10 bases not matched to a gene; V was cut back by 5 bases and J by 6 bases. CDR1 is SNHLY and CDR2 is FYNNEI in the germline V gene. The CDR3 length is 14 residues.